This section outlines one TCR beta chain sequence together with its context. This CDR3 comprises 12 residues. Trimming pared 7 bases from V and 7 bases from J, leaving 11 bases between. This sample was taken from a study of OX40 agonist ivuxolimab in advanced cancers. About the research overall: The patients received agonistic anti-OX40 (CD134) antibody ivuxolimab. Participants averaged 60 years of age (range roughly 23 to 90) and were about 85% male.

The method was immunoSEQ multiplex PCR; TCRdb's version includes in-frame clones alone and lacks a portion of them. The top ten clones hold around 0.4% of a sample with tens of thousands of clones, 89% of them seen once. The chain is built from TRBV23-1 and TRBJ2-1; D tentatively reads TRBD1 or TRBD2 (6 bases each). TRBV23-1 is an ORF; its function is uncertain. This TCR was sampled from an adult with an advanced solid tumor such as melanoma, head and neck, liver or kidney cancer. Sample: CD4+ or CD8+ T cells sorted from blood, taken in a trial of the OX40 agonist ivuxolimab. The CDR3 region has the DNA TGCGCCAGCACTCGGGGGCCGAATGAGCAGTTCTTC. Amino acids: CASTRGPNEQFF.